The next 9 T cell receptor beta chains were all read from a single sample in a study of Graves' ophthalmopathy and Graves' hyperthyroidism. The authors amplified TCR beta CDR3 regions from RNA transcripts. After a first-round RT-PCR with HTBI primers, a second-round multiplex PCR was run. Each CDR3 protein gets one entry after TCRdb re-called the multiplex PCR reads with MiXCR. The repertoire holds 900,000 to 1,200,000 distinct CDR3 sequences, with less than 45% as singletons. Specimen: peripheral blood or thyroid tissue (not recorded which). The source of these receptors is an adult man with Graves' hyperthyroidism.

The chain links TRBV5-1 to TRBJ2-7; a possible D gene is TRBD2 (6 bases). This CDR3 region has 13 residues. Trimming removed 4 bases from V and 3 bases from J, with 11 bases in between. CDR1 is SGHRS, CDR2 YFSETQ, per germline. In nucleotides, the CDR3 is TGCGCCAGCAGCAGGGAGGCCGGCTACGAGCAGTACTTC. Its translation: CASSREAGYEQYF.

At least ten counts were recorded for this clonotype. The rearrangement uses TRBV7-8 and TRBJ1-5, with TRBD1 as a possible D gene (6 bases). CDR1 and CDR2 (germline): SGHVS, FQNEAQ. This CDR3 comprises 14 residues. V lost 5 bases and J 7 bases, leaving 15 bases between the germline ends. Here the CDR3 reads CASSGGGSEQPQHF. CDR3 DNA: TGTGCCAGCAGCGGGGGGGGCAGCGAACAGCCCCAGCATTTT.

This clonotype was recorded at least ten times. CDR3 nucleotides: TGCAGTGCTAGGCACACGGGACGGACTAATGAAAAACTGTTTTTT. The encoded protein is CSARHTGRTNEKLFF. This chain joins TRBV20-1 and TRBJ1-4; D perhaps matches TRBD1 (5 bases). Germline V gene lookup returns CDR1 DFQATT and CDR2 SNEGSKA (reference sequence). V was trimmed by 3 bases and J by 2 bases, leaving 13 bases between them. The CDR3 totals 15 residues.

The chain recombines TRBV7-8 with TRBJ1-6, with D unresolved. CDR1 is SGHVS, CDR2 FQNEAQ, per germline. V shed 5 bases and J shed 0 bases, with 8 bases lying between them. The CDR3 covers 15 residues. This CDR3 reads CASSTDNSYNSPLHF. The CDR3 nucleotides are TGTGCCAGCAGCACTGACAACTCCTATAATTCACCCCTCCACTTT.

For this clonotype: Since no conserved phenylalanine or tryptophan closes the CDR3, a read error is the likely cause. The DNA is omitted, as the CDR3 cannot be located on it reliably, and the CDR3 follows TCRdb's listing. The chain has TRBV9 and TRBJ1-1; TRBD1 reflects the table's D call only, with no check against the DNA. The CDR3 totals 14 residues, both ends included. The germline V gene encodes CDR1 SGDLS and CDR2 YYNGEE. CDR3 residues: CASSVVQGWTEAFL.

The gene calls are TRBV27 and TRBJ2-5, with D maybe TRBD1 (5 bases). Germline V gives CDR1 MNHEY, CDR2 SMNVEV (reference sequence). Between the trimmed V and J ends, which lost 8 bases and 6 bases, there was a span of 13 bases. This CDR3 region has 12 residues. CDR3 in DNA: TGTGCCAGCGGGCAGGGTGGGAAGACCCAGTACTTC. Translated: CASGQGGKTQYF.

This clonotype was counted at least ten times. This chain joins TRBV10-3 and TRBJ1-1; TRBD1 matches at 9 bases. Germline V gives CDR1 ENHRY, CDR2 SYGVKD. This CDR3 region has 15 residues. The V segment lost 3 bases and the J segment 4 bases; nucleotides outside the gene matches: 6. The DNA of the CDR3 is TGTGCCATCAGTGAAAGGACAGGGGCGGGCACTGAAGCTTTCTTT. It codes for CAISERTGAGTEAFF.

This clonotype showed up just a few times. This rearrangement joins TRBV7-6 to TRBJ2-2, with a weak D call TRBD1 (6 bases). Per germline, CDR1 SGHVS and CDR2 FNYEAQ. The CDR3 has 16 amino acids. V shed 5 bases and J shed 4 bases, with 17 bases lying between them. The CDR3 here is CASSLGTGTSTGELFF. The CDR3 region has the DNA TGTGCCAGCAGCCTCGGAACCGGGACAAGCACCGGGGAGCTGTTTTTT.

This clonotype was counted once. Since no conserved phenylalanine or tryptophan closes the CDR3, a read error is the likely cause. The chain has TRBV6-4 and TRBJ1-2; perhaps TRBD1 as D (5 bases). The V gene's germline CDR1 is MRHNA and CDR2 SNTAGT. This CDR3 spans 15 amino acids. The CDR3 here is CATSDYDGGTYGYTS. In nucleotides, the CDR3 is TGTGCCACCAGTGACTATGACGGGGGAACCTATGGCTACACCTCC.